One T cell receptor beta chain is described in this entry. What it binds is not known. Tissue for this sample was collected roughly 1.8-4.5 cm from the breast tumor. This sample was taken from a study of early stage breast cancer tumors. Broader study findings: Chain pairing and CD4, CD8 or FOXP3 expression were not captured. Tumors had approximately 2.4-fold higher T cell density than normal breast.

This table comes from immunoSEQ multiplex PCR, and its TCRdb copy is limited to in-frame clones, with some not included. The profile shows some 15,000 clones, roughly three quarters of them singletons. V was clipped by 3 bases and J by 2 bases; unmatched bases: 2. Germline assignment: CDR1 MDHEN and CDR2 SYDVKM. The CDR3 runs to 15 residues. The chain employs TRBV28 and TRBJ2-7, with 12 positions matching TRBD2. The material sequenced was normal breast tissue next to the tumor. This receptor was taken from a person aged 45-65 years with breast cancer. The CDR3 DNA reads TGTGCCAGCAGTTTGTCTAGCGGGGGGGCCTACGAGCAGTACTTC. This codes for CASSLSSGGAYEQYF.